The T cell receptor beta chain under discussion was sequenced for a study of shared T cell receptors in the human thymus. Method: immunoSEQ multiplex PCR; TCRdb's copy keeps in-frame clones and lacks some. The data show about 380,000 clones, more than 85% seen once. V was cut by 0 bases and J by 3 bases, with 10 bases left in between. The germline CDR1 and CDR2 sequences are SGDLS and YYNGEE. This CDR3 has 14 amino acids. The sequenced sample was thymocytes. This clonotype was sampled from a human donor. The chain is built from TRBV9 and TRBJ2-7; possibly TRBD1 or TRBD2 for D (5 bases each). Here the CDR3 DNA reads TGTGCCAGCAGCGTAGGAGGGGTGGACTACGAGCAGTACTTC. It translates to CASSVGGVDYEQYF. Based on the CDR3 plus reference TRBV9 and TRBJ2-7, the full variable domain is DSGVTQTPKHLITATGQRVTLRCSPRSGDLSVYWYQQSLDQGLQFLIQYYNGEERAKGNILERFSAQQFPDLHSELNLSSLELGDSALYFCASSVGGVDYEQYFGPGTRLTVT.